The 22 T cell receptor beta chains below were found in one sample sequenced in a study of blood T cell repertoires in COVID-19 (dated by TCRdb to the early 2020s). Libraries came from the immunoSEQ multiplex PCR assay. TCRdb obtained this table from immuneACCESS and retained in-frame rearrangements with V and J assigned. These tables miss some clones; where compared with another copy, unresolved V genes account for less than half of the shortfall, and the remainder is unexplained. This sample is represented by fewer than 350,000 clones; roughly 90% of them were singletons. The leading ten clones occupy approximately 10% of the sample. The specimen sequenced was peripheral blood. These receptors came from a man in his thirties or forties with COVID-19, enrolled during active disease.

V gene TRBV7-2 combines with J gene TRBJ2-2, with a tentative D call TRBD2 (6 bases). This CDR3 is built from 18 residues. Germline V gene sequence: CDR1 SGHTA, CDR2 FQGNSA. V lost 2 bases and J lost 0, with 16 bases in between. CDR3: CASSLLLAVAANTGELFF. The CDR3 nucleotides read TGTGCCAGCAGCTTATTATTAGCGGTTGCCGCGAACACCGGGGAGCTGTTTTTT.

With regard to this clone: This specimen includes other DNA sequences encoding the same CDR3. The rearrangement links TRBV29-1 to TRBJ1-1; D uncertain. V was shortened by 3 bases and J by 1 base, with 6 bases between the two germline ends. This CDR3 has 12 residues. Per the germline V gene, CDR1 is SQVTM and CDR2 is ANQGSEA. The CDR3 sequence: CSVDRGNTEAFF. DNA of the CDR3: TGCAGCGTTGATCGAGGGAACACTGAAGCTTTCTTT.

This rearrangement joins TRBV29-1 to TRBJ1-1; 8 bases map to TRBD1. The V gene's germline CDR1 is SQVTM and CDR2 ANQGSEA. CDR3 length equals 14 residues. Unmatched junction bases numbered 8, after V lost 7 bases and J lost 1 base. CDR3 DNA: TGCAGCGCCTCAAGGACAGGGTCGAACACTGAAGCTTTCTTT. This codes for CSASRTGSNTEAFF.

The CDR3 protein is CASSVSTSGVYEQYF. For the CDR3, the DNA is TGTGCCAGCAGCGTCTCGACTAGCGGCGTCTACGAGCAGTACTTC. The V and J genes are TRBV9 and TRBJ2-7; 9 bases line up with TRBD2. Germline V gives CDR1 SGDLS, CDR2 YYNGEE. Trimming removed 2 bases from V and 3 bases from J; junction bases left unmatched: 6. The CDR3 is made up of 15 amino acids.

V and J are TRBV4-1 and TRBJ2-7, with 8 bases matching TRBD1. The CDR3 covers 14 residues. V shed 4 bases and J 7 bases; nucleotides not matched to a gene: 9. Germline V CDR1 and CDR2: MGHRA, YSYEKL. This chain's CDR3 is CASSPGTGSREQYF. CDR3 bases: TGCGCCAGCAGCCCAGGGACAGGCTCACGGGAGCAGTACTTC.

V usage is TRBV10-3 and J usage is TRBJ2-7; 8 bases are shared with TRBD2. This CDR3 contains 15 residues. The germline gives CDR1 ENHRY, CDR2 SYGVKD. V lost 0 bases, J lost 5 bases, and 6 bases stayed unmatched. CDR3 nucleotide sequence: TGTGCCATCAGTGAGTCGGCGGGAGGCCCCAACGAGCAGTACTTC. It translates to CAISESAGGPNEQYF.

The genes are TRBV9 and TRBJ1-2, with TRBD1 identical over 7 bases. Germline V gives CDR1 SGDLS, CDR2 YYNGEE. V lost 3 bases, J lost 7 bases, and 15 bases stayed unmatched. CDR3 length equals 16 residues. The CDR3 nucleotides read TGTGCCAGCAGCGATGAGGGACAGTGGAATAGGGGTGGCTACACCTTC. It translates to CASSDEGQWNRGGYTF.

The genes are TRBV3-1 (or the pseudogene TRBV3-2) and TRBJ1-1; 10 bases are a match to TRBD1. The CDR3 runs to 13 residues. V trimming: 4 bases; J trimming: 10 bases; junction bases outside the gene matches: 6. CDR1 is LGHDT, CDR2 YNNKEL, per germline (reference sequence). For the CDR3, the DNA is TGTGCCAGCAGCCGGACAGGGGGGGCGGCAGCTTTCTTT. Translated, it gives CASSRTGGAAAFF.

V usage is TRBV18 and J usage is TRBJ1-5; D gene uncertain. The V gene's germline CDR1 is KGHSH and CDR2 LQKENI. The ends were cut back, 2 bases at V and 8 bases at J, with 13 bases in the middle. The CDR3 loop spans 14 amino acids. CDR3 protein: CASSPSVSGEPQHF. The CDR3 bases are TGTGCCAGCTCACCATCGGTTAGCGGCGAGCCCCAGCATTTT.

In DNA form, the CDR3 reads TGCGCCAGCACCTCGAACCCTAGCGGGATCCCCTACGAGCAGTACTTC. Protein sequence: CASTSNPSGIPYEQYF. This chain joins TRBV10-2 and TRBJ2-7; 9 bases match TRBD2. The CDR3 runs to 16 residues. CDR1 and CDR2 from the germline V gene are WSHSY and SAAADI. J gave up 2 bases and V 7 bases, and 12 bases lay outside the gene matches.

The chain joins TRBV30 to TRBJ1-1, with D unresolved. CDR1 and CDR2 (germline): GTSNPN, SVGIG (reference sequence). V lost 0 bases and J 4 bases, leaving 6 bases between the germline ends. This CDR3 has 12 amino acids. CDR3 DNA: TGTGCCTGGAGTGTACGGAGCACTGAAGCTTTCTTT. Translated: CAWSVRSTEAFF.

V usage is TRBV7-9 and J usage is TRBJ2-1; possibly TRBD2 for D (5 bases). Trimming shortened V by 6 bases and J by 8 bases, and 23 bases separated the two germline ends. This CDR3 has 16 amino acids. CDR1 SEHNR and CDR2 FQNEAQ come from the germline V gene (reference sequence). CDR3 sequence: CASSHPSGIPSDEQFF. CDR3 sequence (DNA): TGTGCCAGCAGTCACCCTTCCGGGATCCCGAGTGATGAGCAGTTCTTC.

Here the CDR3 DNA reads TGTGCCAGTAGTGTGAGTTCTCCACCCACAGATACGCAGTATTTT. The encoded protein is CASSVSSPPTDTQYF. The chain combines TRBV19 with TRBJ2-3; D not certain. The CDR3 totals 15 residues. Germline CDR1 is LNHDA and CDR2 is SQIVND (reference sequence). V lost 5 bases and J lost 2, with 14 bases in between.

This chain links TRBV9 with TRBJ2-5; a possible D gene is TRBD1 (7 bases). The CDR3 is 15 amino acids. The germline CDR1 and CDR2 sequences are SGDLS and YYNGEE. With 3 bases removed from V and 4 bases from J, the gap between germline ends came to 16 bases. The CDR3 DNA reads TGTGCCAGCAGCGCCCAGGAGGGGGCGCGAGAGACCCAGTACTTC. Its protein product is CASSAQEGARETQYF.

The chain links TRBV19 to TRBJ1-5; D is unresolved. CDR1 is LNHDA and CDR2 is SQIVND in the germline V gene (reference sequence). V was cut by 2 bases and J by 2 bases, with 13 bases left in between. The CDR3 loop spans 16 amino acids. Written as DNA, the CDR3 is TGTGCCAGTAGTATATCCTCAGGTGATGGCAATCAGCCCCAGCATTTT. As protein: CASSISSGDGNQPQHF.

The CDR3 reads CASSSEHYEQYF. CDR3 nucleotide sequence: TGTGCCAGCAGCTCCGAGCACTACGAGCAGTACTTC. The V and J genes are TRBV5-6 and TRBJ2-7; D unresolved. V lost 3 bases and J lost 3, with 7 bases in between. Germline lookup yields CDR1 SGHDT and CDR2 YYEEEE. This CDR3 contains 12 residues.

This chain connects TRBV18 to TRBJ2-2, with a possible D match to TRBD1 (6 bases). V gave up 6 bases and J gave up 5 bases, with 13 bases separating them. CDR3 length: 14 amino acids. CDR1 is KGHSH and CDR2 is LQKENI in the germline V gene. CDR3 sequence (DNA): TGTGCCAGCTCTGAACAGGGAACTACCGGGGAGCTGTTTTTT. It specifies CASSEQGTTGELFF.

The genes are TRBV5-1 and TRBJ2-1; TRBD2 matches 11 bases. J gave up 10 bases and V 1 base, and 7 bases lay outside the gene matches. The CDR3 is made up of 15 amino acids. Per the germline V gene, CDR1 is SGHRS and CDR2 is YFSETQ. The CDR3 bases are TGCGCCAGCAGCTTGATAGCGGGGGGGCCGGGGGAGCAGTTCTTC. Protein: CASSLIAGGPGEQFF.

The sample holds one count of this clone. The J gene is TRBJ2-3, the V gene TRBV18, with unresolved D. Trimming removed 0 bases from V and 2 bases from J, with 9 bases in between. Germline V gene lookup returns CDR1 KGHSH and CDR2 LQKENI. The CDR3 has 15 residues. The DNA of the CDR3 is TGTGCCAGCTCACCACCGGGCAGCCCCACAGATACGCAGTATTTT. It translates to CASSPPGSPTDTQYF.

This clone was counted only a few times. The chain carries TRBV6-2 or TRBV6-3 and TRBJ1-4; 8 nucleotides align to TRBD1. Germline values: CDR1 MNHEY, CDR2 SVGEGT. After removal of 0 bases from V and 12 bases from J, the junction contained 6 bases not matched to a gene. The CDR3 extends over 14 amino acids. The CDR3 DNA is TGTGCCAGCAGTTACTCCGGGACAGGACTACAACTGTTTTTT. This encodes CASSYSGTGLQLFF.

CDR3: CASSWGDRDQETQYF. The CDR3 DNA reads TGCGCCAGCAGCTGGGGCGACAGGGACCAAGAGACCCAGTACTTC. V and J are TRBV5-1 and TRBJ2-5, with 7 bases identical to TRBD1. CDR1 SGHRS and CDR2 YFSETQ come from the germline V gene. CDR3 length: 15 amino acids. V lost 3 bases to trimming and J lost 0 bases; unmatched junction nucleotides: 5.

The chain is built from TRBV28 and TRBJ1-4; 7 bases line up with TRBD1. The CDR3 spans 17 residues. The J segment lost 0 bases and the V segment lost 4 bases, leaving 8 bases of the junction unmatched. Germline lookup yields CDR1 MDHEN and CDR2 SYDVKM. The CDR3 sequence: CASSSHPGQATNEKLFF. The CDR3 nucleotides read TGTGCCAGCAGTTCCCACCCCGGACAGGCAACTAATGAAAAACTGTTTTTT.